This record covers a single TCR beta chain. The data were produced by immunoSEQ multiplex PCR, yet TCRdb's version contains in-frame clones alone and is incomplete. The table lists about 130,000 clones, about 92% of them singletons. The germline V gene encodes CDR1 SQVTM and CDR2 ANQGSEA. The CDR3 is 14 residues long. Trimming stripped 3 bases from V and 6 bases from J, with 16 bases between. These data originate in a study of control samples from healthy donors and cancer patients. Sequencing input: PBMCs. This TCR came from a man aged 50 or older with head and neck cancer. The chain carries TRBV29-1 and TRBJ2-3; unclear D gene. In nucleotides, the CDR3 is TGCAGCGTTGATTCTTCTGGTCGGACGGATACGCAGTATTTT. Translation: CSVDSSGRTDTQYF.